The 24 T cell receptor beta chains listed next were all sequenced from one sample in a study of beta chain features in type 1 diabetes. What was sequenced were expressed TCRB transcripts, since all of the isolated RNA had been reverse transcribed. The table came from immunoSEQ multiplex PCR; TCRdb's copy has only in-frame clones and leaves some out. The data contain approximately 70,000 clones, just under 50% of them singletons. Study-level points and caveats: Moderate but significant shortening of TCRB CDR3s was recorded in all four CD4+ subsets from Type 1 diabetes patients.

Their recognized antigens are unknown. The sequencing input was central memory CD4+ T cells from blood. These receptors came from a man between 25 and 39 years old with type 1 diabetes.

The chain recombines TRBV9 with TRBJ2-1, with 9 bases fitting TRBD2. There are 16 residues in the CDR3. Trimming at V came to 0 bases and at J to 6 bases, leaving 7 bases not matched to a gene. The germline gives CDR1 SGDLS, CDR2 YYNGEE. DNA for the CDR3: TGTGCCAGCAGCGTAGTGTCTAGCGGGGTTTTCAATGAGCAGTTCTTC. Amino acids: CASSVVSSGVFNEQFF.

This clone was seen only a few times. The chain links TRBV2 to TRBJ1-2, with D perhaps matching TRBD1 (5 bases). V was cut by 10 bases and J by 4 bases, with 16 bases left in between. This CDR3 comprises 13 residues. Germline lookup yields CDR1 SNHLY and CDR2 FYNNEI. CDR3: CATRGGSFYGYTF. The CDR3 DNA follows: TGTGCCACCCGGGGGGGTAGCTTCTATGGCTACACCTTC.

The chain employs TRBV19 and TRBJ1-2; perhaps TRBD1 as D (5 bases). V was trimmed by 7 bases and J by 0 bases, leaving 9 bases between them. This CDR3 has 13 amino acids. Germline V gives CDR1 LNHDA, CDR2 SQIVND (reference sequence). The CDR3 region has the DNA TGTGCCAGTAAGACAGCCGCTAACTATGGCTACACCTTC. It is translated as CASKTAANYGYTF.

This clone was observed a few times. The chain joins TRBV7-2 to TRBJ2-2, with D maybe TRBD1 (5 bases). V was trimmed by 1 base and J by 6 bases, leaving 12 bases between them. This CDR3 has 15 residues. Germline CDR1 and CDR2: SGHTA and FQGNSA. The CDR3 coding sequence is TGTGCCAGCAGCTTAGTAGCCCTGGGGCCCGGGGAGCTGTTTTTT. It codes for CASSLVALGPGELFF.

CDR3 sequence reads: CASSLSDSRTDTQYF. As DNA, the CDR3 is TGTGCCAGCAGTTTGTCGGACAGCCGCACAGATACGCAGTATTTT. V gene TRBV11-2 combines with J gene TRBJ2-3; D perhaps matches TRBD1 (6 bases). The V end was cut by 6 bases, the J end by 1 base, with 14 bases between. The CDR3 extends over 15 amino acids. Germline V CDR1 and CDR2: SGHAT, FQNNGV.

This clone appeared a single time. The V call is TRBV6-1, the J call TRBJ2-7; TRBD1 matches 11 bases. This CDR3 comprises 13 residues. Losses at the gene ends were 11 bases for V and 1 base for J; bases not matched to a gene: 4. Per germline, CDR1 MNHNS and CDR2 SASEGT. CDR3 nucleotides: TGTGCCGGGGGACAGGGGGGTTCCTACGAGCAGTACTTC. Its translation: CAGGQGGSYEQYF.

CDR3 bases: TGTGCCAGCAGCCTCCCCATTCGGCACAGCGGGGCTGCCGGGGAGCAGTACTTC. This translates into CASSLPIRHSGAAGEQYF. J is TRBJ2-7 and V is TRBV7-8; 7 nucleotides agree with TRBD2. The V gene's germline CDR1 is SGHVS and CDR2 FQNEAQ. The CDR3 covers 18 residues. V lost 5 bases, J lost 7 bases, and 23 bases stayed unmatched.

This chain joins TRBV19 and TRBJ1-5; 8 bases fit TRBD1. Germline CDR1 and CDR2: LNHDA and SQIVND (reference sequence). CDR3 size: 15 residues. The J segment lost 3 bases and the V segment lost 6 bases, leaving 7 bases of the junction unmatched. For the CDR3, the DNA is TGTGCCAGTAGACCAGGACAGGGTGTCAATCAGCCCCAGCATTTT. Amino acid sequence: CASRPGQGVNQPQHF.

The rearrangement links TRBV18 to TRBJ2-2, with TRBD1 identical over 7 bases. Per germline, CDR1 KGHSH and CDR2 LQKENI. Trimming at V came to 3 bases and at J to 6 bases, leaving 7 bases not matched to a gene. The CDR3 is 15 amino acids. CDR3: CASSPRQGEAGELFF. For the CDR3, the DNA is TGTGCCAGCTCACCTCGCCAGGGGGAAGCCGGGGAGCTGTTTTTT.

This clone was observed a few times. V usage is TRBV30 and J usage is TRBJ2-2, with 12 bases fitting TRBD2. Trimming removed 5 bases from V and 6 bases from J; junction bases left unmatched: 4. Per germline, CDR1 GTSNPN and CDR2 SVGIG (reference sequence). The CDR3 length is 14 residues. The CDR3 loop reads CAWARTSGAGELFF. The DNA of the CDR3 is TGTGCCTGGGCCCGGACTAGCGGGGCCGGGGAGCTGTTTTTT.

V and J are TRBV19 and TRBJ1-1; D unclear. The CDR3 contains 14 residues. V dropped 3 bases and J dropped 1 base, with 9 bases sitting between them. CDR1 LNHDA and CDR2 SQIVND come from the germline V gene (reference sequence). The CDR3, as DNA: TGTGCCAGTAGTATGAGGCAGAAGAACACTGAAGCTTTCTTT. Translation: CASSMRQKNTEAFF. The variable domain in full, completed from reference TRBV19 and TRBJ1-1, reads DGGITQSPKYLFRKEGQNVTLSCEQNLNHDAMYWYRQDPGQGLRLIYYSQIVNDFQKGDIAEGYSVSREKKESFPLTVTSAQKNPTAFYLCASSMRQKNTEAFFGQGTRLTVV.

The rearrangement joins TRBV6-1 to TRBJ2-3; D is perhaps TRBD1 (5 bases). Germline-derived CDR1 and CDR2 are MNHNS and SASEGT. V was trimmed by 6 bases and J by 6 bases, leaving 13 bases between them. This CDR3 has 13 amino acids. In DNA form, the CDR3 reads TGTGCCAGCAGCACCATGAAGGGGGATACGCAGTATTTT. The encoded protein is CASSTMKGDTQYF.

The J gene is TRBJ2-1, the V gene TRBV5-4; 8 bases line up with TRBD1. The CDR3 totals 15 residues. V lost 4 bases to trimming and J lost 10 bases; unmatched junction nucleotides: 13. The germline V gene has CDR1 SGHNT and CDR2 YYREEE (reference sequence). The CDR3 DNA follows: TGTGCCAGCAGCGTGGGACAGGAGGCTACAAGGGAGCAGTTCTTC. Residues: CASSVGQEATREQFF.

This clone was recorded a few times. This sequence joins TRBV7-2 and TRBJ2-7; tentative D call: TRBD2 (6 bases). The CDR3 has 13 amino acids. V was trimmed by 5 bases and J by 3 bases, leaving 11 bases between them. CDR1 and CDR2 from the germline V gene are SGHTA and FQGNSA. CDR3 loop: CASSTGRLYEQYF. The DNA of the CDR3 is TGTGCCAGCAGCACCGGGAGACTCTACGAGCAGTACTTC.

CDR3 DNA: TGTGCCAGCAGCCCTAGGACTAGCGGGGCCTACAATGAGCAGTTCTTC. The encoded protein is CASSPRTSGAYNEQFF. The chain joins TRBV7-9 to TRBJ2-1, with 12 bases lining up with TRBD2. CDR1 is SEHNR, CDR2 FQNEAQ, per germline (reference sequence). This CDR3 is 16 amino acids long. J was trimmed by 2 bases and V by 5 bases; bases with no gene match: 4.

The V and J genes are TRBV4-2 and TRBJ1-1; 10 bases fit TRBD1. V lost 1 base to trimming and J lost 7 bases; unmatched junction nucleotides: 6. Germline CDR1 LGHNA, CDR2 YNFKEQ. The CDR3 extends over 15 amino acids. The CDR3 region has the DNA TGTGCCAGCAGCCAAGGGACAGGGGGGACAGGTGAAGCTTTCTTT. Its protein is CASSQGTGGTGEAFF.

This chain links TRBV4-1 with TRBJ1-1, with D unresolved. V lost 2 bases to trimming and J lost 5 bases, with 12 bases between them. The germline CDR1 and CDR2 sequences are MGHRA and YSYEKL. The CDR3 has 14 residues. The CDR3 protein is CASSQTEIWTEAFF. In DNA form, the CDR3 reads TGCGCCAGCAGCCAAACGGAGATATGGACTGAAGCTTTCTTT.

This chain joins TRBV2 and TRBJ2-7; 9 nucleotides line up with TRBD1. From germline, CDR1 is SNHLY and CDR2 FYNNEI. The ends lost 2 bases at V and 10 bases at J; junction bases unmatched: 6. CDR3 size: 13 residues. The chain's CDR3 is CASSESGQGDQYF. The CDR3 coding sequence is TGTGCCAGCAGTGAATCGGGACAGGGCGATCAGTACTTC.

The chain is built from TRBV11-2 and TRBJ2-1; 12 bases agree with TRBD2. J was trimmed by 10 bases and V by 0 bases; bases with no gene match: 1. There are 14 residues in the CDR3. Germline CDR1 reads SGHAT; CDR2 reads FQNNGV. The CDR3: CASSLELAGGEQFF. In nucleotides, the CDR3 is TGTGCCAGCAGCTTAGAACTAGCGGGGGGAGAGCAGTTCTTC.

DNA of the CDR3: TGTGCCAGCAGTTTAGGGGCAGGGGGCTTCTACGAGCAGTACTTC. The encoded protein is CASSLGAGGFYEQYF. J is TRBJ2-7 and V is TRBV27; TRBD1 matches at 8 bases. Germline CDR1 and CDR2: MNHEY and SMNVEV (reference sequence). V lost 2 bases, J lost 3 bases, and 6 bases stayed unmatched. The length of the CDR3 is 15 residues.

The chain uses TRBV13 and TRBJ2-3, with 9 nucleotides matching TRBD2. The V gene's germline CDR1 is PRHDT and CDR2 FYEKMQ (reference sequence). The length of the CDR3 is 18 residues. After removal of 0 bases from V and 0 bases from J, the junction contained 7 bases not matched to a gene. The CDR3 reads CASSLGRTSDTSTDTQYF. The CDR3 nucleotides are TGTGCCAGCAGCTTAGGCCGGACTAGCGATACTAGCACAGATACGCAGTATTTT. Combining the CDR3 with reference TRBV13 and TRBJ2-3 gives the whole variable domain AAGVIQSPRHLIKEKRETATLKCYPIPRHDTVYWYQQGPGQDPQFLISFYEKMQSDKGSIPDRFSAQQFSDYHSELNMSSLELGDSALYFCASSLGRTSDTSTDTQYFGPGTRLTVL.

The V gene is TRBV30, the J gene TRBJ1-5; a weak D match, TRBD1 (5 bases). The germline V gene encodes CDR1 GTSNPN and CDR2 SVGIG (reference sequence). This CDR3 has 13 residues. The germline V and J ends were trimmed by 3 bases and 7 bases, with 13 bases remaining between them. The DNA of the CDR3 is TGTGCCTGGAGAGGCAGGGCAAACCAGCCCCAGCATTTT. It encodes CAWRGRANQPQHF.

As concerns this clone: Other DNA sequences in this sample translate to the same CDR3. The chain carries TRBV18 and TRBJ2-3; D call uncertain. V was shortened by 6 bases and J by 2 bases, with 9 bases between the two germline ends. This CDR3 contains 13 residues. Germline V gene data show CDR1 as KGHSH and CDR2 as LQKENI. The CDR3 spells CASSAQATDTQYF. DNA of the CDR3: TGTGCCAGCTCGGCTCAGGCCACAGATACGCAGTATTTT.

The chain joins TRBV12-5 to TRBJ2-1, with D possibly matching TRBD1 (5 bases). The CDR3 spans 11 residues. CDR1 and CDR2 from the germline V gene are LGHNT and FRNRAP. V was cut by 6 bases and J by 8 bases, with 8 bases left in between. The CDR3 region is CASGRRDEQFF. Here the CDR3 DNA reads TGTGCTAGTGGCCGCAGGGATGAGCAGTTCTTC.